Presented here are 31 T cell receptor beta chains from one specimen sequenced in a study of cytomegalovirus exposure and HLA in healthy donors. Libraries were prepared by immunoSEQ multiplex PCR; TCRdb keeps only in-frame clonotypes and omits some of them. The data show about 220,000 clones, almost 90% seen once. Material: PBMCs. The origin of the receptors is a woman between 18 and 30 years old in good health and CMV-seronegative.

The chain joins TRBV4-3 to TRBJ2-7; 9 bases map to TRBD1. CDR1 is LGHNA and CDR2 is YSLEER in the germline V gene. The CDR3 covers 16 residues. V was pared by 3 bases and J by 3 bases, with 9 bases of the junction left unmatched. The CDR3 is CASSHHRDRVYYEQYF. Here the CDR3 DNA reads TGCGCCAGCAGCCACCACCGGGACAGGGTATACTACGAGCAGTACTTC.

This chain uses TRBV15 with TRBJ1-4, with 9 bases that match TRBD1. After removal of 2 bases from V and 0 bases from J, the junction contained 10 bases not matched to a gene. Germline lookup yields CDR1 LNHNV and CDR2 YYDKDF (reference sequence). The CDR3 is 19 amino acids. CDR3 DNA sequence: TGTGCCACCAGCAGAAAACCCGGGACAGGGTTTTCAACTAATGAAAAACTGTTTTTT. Its translation: CATSRKPGTGFSTNEKLFF.

This clone was observed once. The rearrangement joins TRBV19 to TRBJ2-2; the D gene is possibly TRBD2 (5 bases). The germline CDR1 and CDR2 sequences are LNHDA and SQIVND (reference sequence). The CDR3 covers 13 residues. Trimming left V 10 bases short and J 3 bases short, with 12 bases between. CDR3 residues: CATEGLYTGELFF. In DNA form, the CDR3 reads TGTGCCACAGAAGGACTCTACACCGGGGAGCTGTTTTTT.

V is TRBV28 and J is TRBJ1-1, with D perhaps matching TRBD1 (5 bases). V dropped 3 bases and J dropped 7 bases, with 21 bases sitting between them. Germline V gene sequence: CDR1 MDHEN, CDR2 SYDVKM. This CDR3 is 16 amino acids long. The CDR3 nucleotides read TGTGCCAGCAGTTTCTATGTCCCCAATAACAGGAATGAAGCTTTCTTT. It encodes CASSFYVPNNRNEAFF.

The chain has TRBV14 and TRBJ2-3; 8 nucleotides align to TRBD2. This CDR3 is built from 17 residues. Germline V gene sequence: CDR1 SGHDN, CDR2 FVKESK. V shed 2 bases and J 1 base; nucleotides not matched to a gene: 8. The chain's CDR3 is CASSQHIAGRGTDTQYF. The CDR3 bases are TGTGCCAGCAGCCAACATATAGCGGGAAGGGGCACAGATACGCAGTATTTT.

The V call is TRBV5-8, the J call TRBJ2-7; 8 nucleotides match TRBD2. Germline CDR1 reads SGHTS; CDR2 reads YDEGEE. The CDR3 runs 16 residues. The V segment lost 0 bases and the J segment 3 bases; nucleotides outside the gene matches: 8. Here the CDR3 DNA reads TGTGCCAGCAGCTTGGCTTTTGCGGGAGGCTTCTACGAGCAGTACTTC. As protein: CASSLAFAGGFYEQYF.

This clone was picked up a small number of times. V usage is TRBV7-2 and J usage is TRBJ2-7; a possible D gene is TRBD2 (6 bases). CDR3 length equals 12 residues. Deletions cut 3 bases from V and 5 bases from J, with 8 bases between. Germline CDR1 SGHTA, CDR2 FQGNSA. The CDR3 region is CASSLGGDEQYF. The CDR3 DNA follows: TGTGCCAGCAGCTTGGGGGGAGACGAGCAGTACTTC.

The genes are TRBV4-2 and TRBJ2-1, with D perhaps TRBD2 (6 bases). Germline CDR1 and CDR2: LGHNA and YNFKEQ. This CDR3 spans 16 amino acids. Trimming pared 0 bases from V and 0 bases from J, leaving 9 bases between. CDR3 nucleotide sequence: TGTGCCAGCAGCCAAGACGCGGGGTACTCCTACAATGAGCAGTTCTTC. Translation gives CASSQDAGYSYNEQFF.

This clone was seen more than once but under ten times. This likely reflects a read error, since a far larger clone is one base away. The chain is built from TRBV7-8 and TRBJ2-7; D is unresolved. The CDR3 is 11 amino acids. V lost 5 bases and J lost 0, with 2 bases in between. Germline assignment: CDR1 SGHVS and CDR2 FQNEAQ. The CDR3: CASSLSYEQYF. In nucleotides, the CDR3 is TGTGCCAGCAGCCTCTCCTACGAGCAGTACTTC. The variable domain in full, completed from reference TRBV7-8 and TRBJ2-7, reads GAGVSQSPRYKVAKRGQDVALRCDPISGHVSLFWYQQALGQGPEFLTYFQNEAQLDKSGLPSDRFFAERPEGSVSTLKIQRTQQEDSAVYLCASSLSYEQYFGPGTRLTVT.

This chain connects TRBV27 to TRBJ2-3; 11 bases line up with TRBD2. This CDR3 region has 19 residues. Germline V CDR1 and CDR2: MNHEY, SMNVEV (reference sequence). J lost 2 bases, V lost 4 bases, and 14 bases had no gene match. Here the CDR3 reads CASSSTSGSFVDPTDTQYF. The CDR3 nucleotides are TGTGCCAGCAGTTCCACTAGCGGGAGTTTCGTTGACCCCACAGATACGCAGTATTTT.

J is TRBJ2-7 and V is TRBV6-7; D not resolved. TRBV6-7 is recorded as an ORF, its role being uncertain. The V end lost 5 bases, the J end lost 1 base, and 12 bases lay between the germline ends. The CDR3 spans 14 residues. The CDR3 DNA follows: TGTGCCAGCAGTACCCCATCGGAGTCCTACGAGCAGTACTTC. Translated, it gives CASSTPSESYEQYF.

The rearrangement joins TRBV28 to TRBJ1-5; D not resolved. The CDR3 is 14 residues long. Deletions cut 10 bases from V and 6 bases from J, with 19 bases between. Germline CDR1 reads MDHEN; CDR2 reads SYDVKM. The CDR3 DNA reads TGTGCCACCTCTAAGGCGGGCAGGAGTCAGCCCCAGCATTTT. Translated: CATSKAGRSQPQHF.

The chain combines TRBV28 with TRBJ2-5; D may be TRBD2 (6 bases). Looked up from germline, CDR1 is MDHEN and CDR2 is SYDVKM. The V end was cut by 6 bases, the J end by 5 bases, with 13 bases between. The CDR3 has 13 residues. The CDR3 bases are TGTGCCAGCAGATCCGGAGGGCGGGAGACCCAGTACTTC. Residues: CASRSGGRETQYF.

The V call is TRBV27, the J call TRBJ1-5; tentative D call: TRBD1 (6 bases). Deletions cut 8 bases from V and 4 bases from J, with 12 bases between. This CDR3 has 13 residues. Per the germline V gene, CDR1 is MNHEY and CDR2 is SMNVEV (reference sequence). CDR3 loop: CASATGSNQPQHF. As DNA, the CDR3 is TGTGCCAGCGCTACAGGGTCGAATCAGCCCCAGCATTTT.

The genes are TRBV28 and TRBJ2-3; 7 bases are shared with TRBD1. Germline V CDR1 and CDR2: MDHEN, SYDVKM. CDR3 length equals 15 residues. The V and J ends lost 6 bases and 6 bases, in that order; junction bases with no gene match: 12. CDR3 protein: CASSPRGGPRDTQYF. As DNA, the CDR3 is TGTGCCAGCAGCCCACGAGGGGGCCCTCGGGATACGCAGTATTTT.

The chain joins TRBV29-1 to TRBJ2-1; tentatively, D is TRBD1 (5 bases). From germline, CDR1 is SQVTM and CDR2 ANQGSEA. V lost 3 bases to trimming and J lost 2 bases, with 17 bases between them. This CDR3 is 16 amino acids long. The CDR3 spells CSVDNYLQGAYNEQFF. The CDR3 bases are TGCAGCGTTGATAACTACCTCCAAGGGGCCTACAATGAGCAGTTCTTC.

The chain uses TRBV5-4 and TRBJ2-5; TRBD1 is a possible D gene (6 bases). Trimming removed 6 bases at V and 2 bases at J, with 14 bases between. The CDR3 contains 14 residues. Germline-derived CDR1 and CDR2 are SGHNT and YYREEE (reference sequence). CDR3 in amino acids: CASTLGRGQETQYF. The CDR3, as DNA: TGTGCCAGCACCCTGGGCAGGGGACAAGAGACCCAGTACTTC.

The chain combines TRBV11-2 with TRBJ2-7; 12 nucleotides agree with TRBD2. CDR1 is SGHAT, CDR2 FQNNGV, per germline. Losses at the gene ends were 1 base for V and 5 bases for J; bases not matched to a gene: 6. The CDR3 is 16 residues long. The DNA for the CDR3 is TGTGCCAGCAGCTTAGCGATCCCTAGCGGGAGGGACGAGCAGTACTTC. This sequence encodes CASSLAIPSGRDEQYF. The whole variable domain, remainder taken from reference TRBV11-2 and TRBJ2-7, is EAGVAQSPRYKIIEKRQSVAFWCNPISGHATLYWYQQILGQGPKLLIQFQNNGVVDDSQLPKDRFSAERLKGVDSTLKIQPAKLEDSAVYLCASSLAIPSGRDEQYFGPGTRLTVT.

The V and J genes are TRBV19 and TRBJ1-2; TRBD1 aligns across 7 bases. Unmatched junction bases numbered 7, after V lost 10 bases and J lost 2 bases. The CDR3 has 13 amino acids. Germline CDR1 and CDR2: LNHDA and SQIVND (reference sequence). The CDR3 DNA is TGTGCCACCAGACAGGGAGCAAACTATGGCTACACCTTC. As protein: CATRQGANYGYTF.

This rearrangement joins TRBV4-2 to TRBJ1-1; TRBD1 agrees at 9 bases. V lost 3 bases to trimming and J lost 4 bases; unmatched junction nucleotides: 9. Germline CDR1 is LGHNA and CDR2 is YNFKEQ. This CDR3 has 16 residues. The CDR3 DNA reads TGTGCCAGCAGCCAGCAAGCGGACAGGGGTGGCACTGAAGCTTTCTTT. Translating gives CASSQQADRGGTEAFF.

This clone was observed a handful of times. This sequence joins TRBV5-1 and TRBJ1-5; 7 bases map to TRBD1. Trimming at V came to 4 bases and at J to 6 bases, leaving 10 bases not matched to a gene. There are 15 residues in the CDR3. Germline CDR1 reads SGHRS; CDR2 reads YFSETQ. The CDR3 is CASSEGTAPTQPQHF. The CDR3, as DNA: TGCGCCAGCAGCGAAGGGACAGCCCCTACTCAGCCCCAGCATTTT.

The chain uses TRBV30 and TRBJ2-7; possibly TRBD2 for D (6 bases). Germline CDR1 is GTSNPN and CDR2 is SVGIG (reference sequence). CDR3 length equals 13 residues. V lost 5 bases and J lost 4, with 15 bases in between. CDR3 sequence: CAWARRGLYEQYF. CDR3 DNA: TGTGCCTGGGCCAGGAGGGGTTTGTACGAGCAGTACTTC.

The count of this clone is one. The rearrangement links TRBV6-5 to TRBJ2-3, with no clear D. The CDR3 totals 16 residues. The germline CDR1 and CDR2 sequences are MNHEY and SVGAGI. The V end was cut by 0 bases, the J end by 3 bases, with 13 bases between. Here the CDR3 reads CASSYSISEVTDTQYF. The CDR3 bases are TGTGCCAGCAGTTACTCGATCTCTGAGGTAACAGATACGCAGTATTTT.

The chain uses TRBV6-1 and TRBJ2-3, with 12 bases lining up with TRBD2. Germline V gene sequence: CDR1 MNHNS, CDR2 SASEGT. The CDR3 has 15 residues. V trimming: 6 bases; J trimming: 4 bases; junction bases outside the gene matches: 5. CDR3 sequence reads: CASRLTSGSPDTQYF. CDR3 coding DNA: TGTGCCAGCAGGCTGACTAGCGGGAGCCCAGATACGCAGTATTTT.

J is TRBJ2-3 and V is TRBV29-1; D is perhaps TRBD2 (5 bases). This CDR3 is 15 amino acids long. V dropped 0 bases and J dropped 0 bases, with 10 bases sitting between them. Germline assignment: CDR1 SQVTM and CDR2 ANQGSEA. CDR3 DNA: TGCAGCGTTGAAGAGCGAGGGATTAGCACAGATACGCAGTATTTT. Translated, it gives CSVEERGISTDTQYF.

V gene TRBV10-3 combines with J gene TRBJ1-3; 7 nucleotides align to TRBD1. The germline gives CDR1 ENHRY, CDR2 SYGVKD. The V gene end was trimmed by 5 bases and the J gene end by 4 bases; junction bases not matched to a gene: 8. The CDR3 is 15 amino acids. This CDR3 is CAISFGTGQGNTIYF. In DNA, the CDR3 is TGTGCCATCAGTTTTGGGACGGGACAGGGAAACACCATATATTTT.

This sequence joins TRBV27 and TRBJ2-7; 9 bases agree with TRBD1. This CDR3 is built from 14 residues. Germline trimming cut 6 bases from V and 4 bases from J; bases unmatched to any gene: 7. Germline CDR1 MNHEY, CDR2 SMNVEV (reference sequence). Written as DNA, the CDR3 is TGTGCCAGCAGAAACAGGGGGCGCGTTTACGAGCAGTACTTC. Translating it yields CASRNRGRVYEQYF.

The rearrangement uses TRBV6-1 and TRBJ2-1, with 8 bases lining up with TRBD2. Germline CDR1 is MNHNS and CDR2 is SASEGT. V trimming: 4 bases; J trimming: 8 bases; junction bases outside the gene matches: 7. The CDR3 extends over 14 amino acids. DNA for the CDR3: TGTGCCAGCAGTGCCGGACTAGCACGCCATGAGCAGTTCTTC. Translating it yields CASSAGLARHEQFF.

This clone was counted between two and nine times. This chain links TRBV10-3 with TRBJ2-2; 11 positions agree with TRBD1. V shed 6 bases, J shed 7 bases, and the junction held 7 bases outside the gene matches. Germline loops: CDR1 ENHRY, CDR2 SYGVKD. This CDR3 has 15 residues. CDR3: CAISQRTGGIGELFF. Here the CDR3 DNA reads TGTGCCATCAGCCAGAGGACAGGGGGCATCGGGGAGCTGTTTTTT.

The CDR3: CASSYSVGQEQYF. The CDR3 coding sequence is TGTGCCAGCAGTTACTCGGTGGGACAAGAGCAGTACTTC. This chain links TRBV6-5 with TRBJ2-7; D is possibly TRBD1 (6 bases). CDR3 length: 13 residues. Germline CDR1 and CDR2: MNHEY and SVGAGI. V lost 0 bases and J lost 7, with 10 bases in between.

The chain recombines TRBV27 with TRBJ2-5; 9 nucleotides align to TRBD2. In germline, CDR1 is MNHEY, CDR2 SMNVEV (reference sequence). The CDR3 is made up of 16 amino acids. With V trimmed by 6 bases and J by 3 bases, 11 bases remained unmatched. The CDR3 spells CASRIAGAAGEETQYF. The CDR3 DNA reads as TGTGCCAGCAGAATAGCGGGAGCCGCCGGGGAAGAGACCCAGTACTTC.